The clone carrying this T cell receptor (beta chain) was seen more than once but under ten times. As yet, its antigen is unknown. TCR beta CDR3 sequences were amplified from RNA transcripts. The primer set for the first-round RT-PCR of the TCR CDR3 was HTBI. TCRdb itself ran the multiplex PCR reads through MiXCR, one entry per CDR3 protein. This repertoire shows approximately 710,000 distinct CDR3 sequences, approximately 15% found once; its top ten account for about 14%. This specimen belongs to a study of T cells in Graves' hyperthyroidism and ophthalmopathy. Points from the study as a whole: Ophthalmopathy stood apart from stable hyperthyroidism in a 13 V-J model. It was a median 6.5 months before onset that the model predicted ophthalmopathy. Among clonotypes expanded in thyroid above 0.001, most were also found in blood.

The diagnostic basis comprised clinical symptoms, serum thyroxine and TRAb, thyroid ultrasound and orbital computed tomography. Germline values: CDR1 DFQATT, CDR2 SNEGSKA (reference sequence). There are 15 residues in the CDR3. The V segment lost 4 bases and the J segment 4 bases; nucleotides outside the gene matches: 10. The rearrangement links TRBV20-1 to TRBJ2-1, with 7 bases that match TRBD2. The sample was blood. The clonotype was recovered from a man between 45 and 60 years old with Graves' hyperthyroidism. The CDR3 protein is CSAINSGSVYNEQFF. CDR3 coding DNA: TGCAGTGCTATAAATAGCGGGTCGGTTTACAATGAGCAGTTCTTC.